The 20 T cell receptor beta chains below were found in one sample sequenced in a study of blood T cell repertoires in COVID-19. The table came from immunoSEQ multiplex PCR; TCRdb's copy has only in-frame clones and leaves some out. The sample has a few hundred thousand clones, 75% to 90% seen once. Input material: PBMCs or T cells enriched from blood (not recorded which). The receptors originated from a woman under 30 in a cohort exposed to, infected with or recovered from COVID-19 (not recorded which).

The chain combines TRBV5-4 with TRBJ1-1; 12 nucleotides line up with TRBD1. CDR1 and CDR2 (germline): SGHNT, YYREEE (reference sequence). This CDR3 is built from 16 residues. With V trimmed by 1 base and J by 5 bases, 6 bases remained unmatched. The CDR3 region is CASSLWDRGLGTEAFF. The CDR3 coding sequence is TGTGCCAGCAGCTTGTGGGACAGGGGGCTGGGGACTGAAGCTTTCTTT.

The DNA of the CDR3 is TGTGCCAGCAGTGAAAGGGAGACTAGCGGGAGGTCTACCGGGGAGCTGTTTTTT. It codes for CASSERETSGRSTGELFF. This sequence joins TRBV2 and TRBJ2-2; TRBD2 matches 13 bases. V shed 2 bases and J 5 bases; nucleotides not matched to a gene: 8. Germline V gives CDR1 SNHLY, CDR2 FYNNEI. The CDR3 is 18 amino acids.

The chain recombines TRBV15 with TRBJ1-6; 7 positions match TRBD1. The CDR3 extends over 15 amino acids. The trim removed 3 bases at V and 5 bases at J, leaving 4 bases unmatched. Germline values: CDR1 LNHNV, CDR2 YYDKDF (reference sequence). The DNA of the CDR3 is TGTGCCACCAGCAGGGGACAGCAAGATAATTCACCCCTCCACTTT. It specifies CATSRGQQDNSPLHF.

The chain combines TRBV19 with TRBJ1-1; possible D gene TRBD1, 5 bases. Trimming pared 6 bases from V and 2 bases from J, leaving 10 bases between. The germline CDR1 and CDR2 sequences are LNHDA and SQIVND (reference sequence). The CDR3 is 13 residues long. CDR3 region: CASRSGTNTEAFF. The CDR3 coding sequence is TGTGCCAGTAGATCAGGGACTAACACTGAAGCTTTCTTT.

CDR3: CASSRTRTTGELFF. CDR3 bases: TGTGCCAGCAGCCGGACTAGAACCACCGGGGAGCTGTTTTTT. This chain links TRBV11-2 with TRBJ2-2, with TRBD2 identical over 7 bases. This CDR3 is built from 14 residues. Looked up from germline, CDR1 is SGHAT and CDR2 is FQNNGV. The V segment lost 5 bases and the J segment 4 bases; nucleotides outside the gene matches: 4.

The CDR3 DNA sequence: TGTGCCAGCAGCTTGGGACTAGCGGGAGGGTCCCACCACAATGAGCAGTTCTTC. Translated, it gives CASSLGLAGGSHHNEQFF. This chain joins TRBV7-3 and TRBJ2-1; 16 bases agree with TRBD2. Germline trimming cut 3 bases from V and 5 bases from J; bases unmatched to any gene: 7. The CDR3 has 18 amino acids. Germline CDR1 is SGHTA and CDR2 is FQGTGA.

The chain recombines TRBV5-1 with TRBJ1-1; 10 bases map to TRBD1. The CDR3 has 14 residues. The V gene end was trimmed by 7 bases and the J gene end by 3 bases; junction bases not matched to a gene: 6. In germline, CDR1 is SGHRS, CDR2 YFSETQ. The CDR3 DNA reads TGCGCCAGCGGGACCGGGACAGGGGACACTGAAGCTTTCTTT. This codes for CASGTGTGDTEAFF. The whole variable domain, remainder taken from reference TRBV5-1 and TRBJ1-1, is KAGVTQTPRYLIKTRGQQVTLSCSPISGHRSVSWYQQTPGQGLQFLFEYFSETQRNKGNFPGRFSGRQFSNSRSEMNVSTLELGDSALYLCASGTGTGDTEAFFGQGTRLTVV.

The chain carries TRBV7-8 and TRBJ1-2, with TRBD1 as a possible D gene (6 bases). V was pared by 1 base and J by 4 bases, with 13 bases between. The CDR3 has 15 amino acids. The germline CDR1 and CDR2 sequences are SGHVS and FQNEAQ. Here the CDR3 reads CASSLDLGHLYGYTF. In nucleotides, the CDR3 is TGTGCCAGCAGCTTAGACTTGGGACACCTCTATGGCTACACCTTC.

The chain is built from TRBV6-5 and TRBJ2-3; tentative D call: TRBD2 (6 bases). The V end was cut by 0 bases, the J end by 2 bases, with 12 bases between. The CDR3 consists of 16 residues. Germline assignment: CDR1 MNHEY and CDR2 SVGAGI. This CDR3 is CASSYSAGRSTDTQYF. The DNA for the CDR3 is TGTGCCAGCAGTTACTCTGCGGGGAGATCCACAGATACGCAGTATTTT.

The V call is TRBV18, the J call TRBJ2-7, with 9 bases fitting TRBD1. Germline V gene lookup returns CDR1 KGHSH and CDR2 LQKENI. The CDR3 has 17 residues. Trimming took 6 bases from V and 3 from J; bases not matched to a gene: 15. The CDR3 region is CASSPPGTGKKIYEQYF. The CDR3 DNA reads TGTGCCAGCTCCCCCCCCGGGACAGGGAAGAAGATCTACGAGCAGTACTTC.

J is TRBJ1-1 and V is TRBV29-1; a possible D gene is TRBD1 (5 bases). Trimming removed 4 bases from V and 4 bases from J, with 13 bases in between. CDR1 and CDR2 from the germline V gene are SQVTM and ANQGSEA. This CDR3 region has 13 residues. CDR3 in DNA: TGCAGCGTTGGCCAGGGTTCGGGCACTGAAGCTTTCTTT. Translated, it gives CSVGQGSGTEAFF.

The V gene is TRBV9, the J gene TRBJ1-3, with no clear D. Trimming took off 7 bases at V and 0 bases at J, with 5 bases between the two ends. This CDR3 contains 12 residues. CDR1 and CDR2 (germline): SGDLS, YYNGEE. The CDR3 DNA reads TGTGCCAGCGCGCGCTCTGGAAACACCATATATTTT. It specifies CASARSGNTIYF.

The V and J genes are TRBV10-1 and TRBJ2-7, with D maybe TRBD1 (5 bases). V lost 2 bases and J 0 bases, leaving 5 bases between the germline ends. Germline loops: CDR1 WNHNN, CDR2 SYGVQD (reference sequence). The CDR3 extends over 13 amino acids. The CDR3 here is CASSEGHSYEQYF. CDR3 nucleotide sequence: TGCGCCAGCAGTGAGGGACACTCCTACGAGCAGTACTTC.

V is TRBV7-2 and J is TRBJ2-3; D is unclear. The CDR3 loop spans 15 amino acids. The V gene lost 6 bases and the J gene lost 1 base, with 14 bases spanning the gap. In germline, CDR1 is SGHTA, CDR2 FQGNSA. CDR3 loop: CASSRSDTGTDTQYF. In DNA form, the CDR3 reads TGTGCCAGCAGTAGAAGCGATACTGGCACAGATACGCAGTATTTT.

This sequence joins TRBV19 and TRBJ2-3; D perhaps matches TRBD1 (5 bases). V lost 3 bases to trimming and J lost 2 bases, with 15 bases between them. The length of the CDR3 is 16 residues. Germline V gene lookup returns CDR1 LNHDA and CDR2 SQIVND (reference sequence). CDR3 bases: TGTGCCAGTAGTATCTTGGCAGGGATGGCCACAGATACGCAGTATTTT. Its protein product is CASSILAGMATDTQYF. The variable domain in full, completed from reference TRBV19 and TRBJ2-3, reads DGGITQSPKYLFRKEGQNVTLSCEQNLNHDAMYWYRQDPGQGLRLIYYSQIVNDFQKGDIAEGYSVSREKKESFPLTVTSAQKNPTAFYLCASSILAGMATDTQYFGPGTRLTVL.

This clone occurred a few times. The rearrangement uses TRBV2 and TRBJ2-2; D might be TRBD1 (6 bases). With 2 bases removed from V and 1 base from J, the gap between germline ends came to 11 bases. Germline CDR1 and CDR2: SNHLY and FYNNEI. This CDR3 comprises 16 residues. CDR3 residues: CASSELGQRNTGELFF. The CDR3 DNA sequence: TGTGCCAGCAGTGAATTGGGACAACGGAACACCGGGGAGCTGTTTTTT.

This chain uses TRBV18 with TRBJ2-3, with D possibly being TRBD2 (6 bases). V shed 0 bases and J shed 6 bases, with 16 bases lying between them. CDR1 and CDR2 from the germline V gene are KGHSH and LQKENI. The CDR3 loop spans 16 amino acids. The CDR3 sequence: CASSPPTHAGIDTQYF. CDR3 DNA: TGTGCCAGCTCACCACCCACCCACGCGGGAATTGATACGCAGTATTTT.

The rearrangement joins TRBV27 to TRBJ1-1, with TRBD1 matching 7 bases. This CDR3 is 16 amino acids long. J gave up 4 bases and V 5 bases, and 13 bases lay outside the gene matches. In germline, CDR1 is MNHEY, CDR2 SMNVEV (reference sequence). The CDR3 DNA follows: TGTGCCAGCAGTACCGCCCAACAGGGGCGCGGCACTGAAGCTTTCTTT. It translates to CASSTAQQGRGTEAFF.

This chain links TRBV5-6 with TRBJ2-5, with a weak D call TRBD1 (6 bases). The germline V and J ends were trimmed by 0 bases and 4 bases, with 7 bases remaining between them. The CDR3 covers 13 residues. Germline-derived CDR1 and CDR2 are SGHDT and YYEEEE. The CDR3 here is CASSLEDRETQYF. CDR3 bases: TGTGCCAGCAGCTTGGAGGACAGAGAGACCCAGTACTTC.

J is TRBJ2-1 and V is TRBV27; TRBD2 aligns across 9 bases. Per germline, CDR1 MNHEY and CDR2 SMNVEV (reference sequence). V lost 5 bases and J lost 9; bases outside the gene matches: 8. The CDR3 extends over 14 amino acids. CDR3 in amino acids: CASSPLGREGEQFF. Here the CDR3 DNA reads TGTGCCAGCAGTCCGCTCGGGCGGGAGGGTGAGCAGTTCTTC.